The 8 T cell receptor beta chains below all came from one sample that was sequenced in a study of control samples from healthy donors and cancer patients. The table came from immunoSEQ multiplex PCR; TCRdb's copy has only in-frame clones and leaves some out. The sample yields 95,000 to 150,000 clones, approximately 88% seen once. The sequencing sample was made of blood. The source of these receptors is a man aged 35 to 55 in good health.

This chain joins TRBV7-9 and TRBJ2-7; D gene unclear. The CDR3 is 12 residues long. Trimming took off 1 base at V and 7 bases at J, with 8 bases between the two ends. Germline V lookup: CDR1 SEHNR, CDR2 FQNEAQ (reference sequence). The CDR3 is CASSLDLREQYF. The CDR3 DNA follows: TGTGCCAGCAGCTTAGACCTCCGGGAGCAGTACTTC.

The chain combines TRBV29-1 with TRBJ2-3, with D perhaps matching TRBD2 (5 bases). The CDR3 contains 15 residues. Trimming removed 6 bases from V and 1 base from J, with 17 bases in between. The germline V gene has CDR1 SQVTM and CDR2 ANQGSEA. CDR3 sequence reads: CSVYREPSRTDTQYF. The CDR3 DNA sequence: TGCAGCGTCTACCGGGAACCAAGCCGCACAGATACGCAGTATTTT.

This chain links TRBV5-1 with TRBJ2-7; 7 bases fit TRBD1. The CDR3 extends over 14 amino acids. Germline-derived CDR1 and CDR2 are SGHRS and YFSETQ. Unmatched junction bases numbered 8, after V lost 6 bases and J lost 2 bases. The DNA of the CDR3 is TGCGCCAGCACCAGGACAGGTGAAACCTACGAGCAGTACTTC. Amino acids: CASTRTGETYEQYF.

The V and J genes are TRBV7-2 and TRBJ1-1; D might be TRBD1 (5 bases). The CDR3 extends over 14 amino acids. The germline V and J ends were trimmed by 1 base and 6 bases, with 12 bases remaining between them. Germline assignment: CDR1 SGHTA and CDR2 FQGNSA. In nucleotides, the CDR3 is TGTGCCAGCAGCTTAGTCGGTAGGGACGCTGAAGCTTTCTTT. Amino acids: CASSLVGRDAEAFF.

The chain recombines TRBV7-2 with TRBJ1-2, with a tentative D call TRBD1 (5 bases). Germline CDR1 and CDR2: SGHTA and FQGNSA. This CDR3 contains 17 residues. The germline V and J ends were trimmed by 0 bases and 8 bases, with 22 bases remaining between them. The CDR3 DNA reads as TGTGCCAGCAGCTTAGCTTGGTCGGGGCAGACGCCTAGCGGCTACACCTTC. Translating it yields CASSLAWSGQTPSGYTF.

The chain combines TRBV7-2 with TRBJ2-5; 9 bases fit TRBD2. Germline lookup yields CDR1 SGHTA and CDR2 FQGNSA. V was clipped by 5 bases and J by 5 bases; unmatched bases: 12. The CDR3 spans 16 residues. CDR3 region: CASSPQGGLAIETQYF. For the CDR3, the DNA is TGTGCCAGCAGCCCGCAGGGGGGACTAGCAATCGAGACCCAGTACTTC.

The chain has TRBV2 and TRBJ2-2; tentatively, D is TRBD1 (5 bases). The germline V gene has CDR1 SNHLY and CDR2 FYNNEI. The CDR3 consists of 14 residues. Trimming shortened V by 3 bases and J by 1 base, and 6 bases separated the two germline ends. The CDR3 DNA is TGTGCCAGCAGTGAGCAGGGGAACACCGGGGAGCTGTTTTTT. Translating it yields CASSEQGNTGELFF.

This clone was counted between two and nine times. V is TRBV6-6 and J is TRBJ2-7; 9 nucleotides line up with TRBD2. CDR1 is MNHNY, CDR2 SVGAGI, per germline (reference sequence). Losses at the gene ends were 11 bases for V and 4 bases for J; bases not matched to a gene: 12. The CDR3 length is 14 residues. CDR3 region: CAAGGLAGPYEQYF. CDR3 nucleotides: TGTGCCGCGGGGGGCCTAGCGGGACCTTACGAGCAGTACTTC.